The 2 T cell receptor beta chains listed next were all sequenced from one sample in a study of control samples from healthy donors and cancer patients. The table came from immunoSEQ multiplex PCR; TCRdb's copy has only in-frame clones and leaves some out. The sample has 75,000 to 80,000 clones, 89% seen once. Sequences were obtained from PBMCs. Receptors originate from a woman between 50 and 59 years old with colorectal cancer.

J is TRBJ2-5 and V is TRBV5-1, with TRBD1 identical over 8 bases. The V gene end was trimmed by 4 bases and the J gene end by 5 bases; junction bases not matched to a gene: 7. This CDR3 comprises 14 residues. Germline CDR1 SGHRS, CDR2 YFSETQ. The CDR3 DNA is TGCGCCAGCAGCACAGGACAGGGTCTGGAGACCCAGTACTTC. Its translation: CASSTGQGLETQYF.

The chain uses TRBV10-2 and TRBJ2-4; unclear D gene. The CDR3 is 12 amino acids. V was clipped by 0 bases and J by 8 bases, with 5 bases between them. CDR1 is WSHSY, CDR2 SAAADI, per germline. The CDR3 region is CASSESRDIQYF. The CDR3 DNA sequence: TGCGCCAGCAGTGAGTCTCGGGACATTCAGTACTTC.